This entry lists 26 T cell receptor beta chains sequenced from one sample in a study of post-analysis software for immune sequencing data. Their specific antigens are unknown. Study observations and caveats: Roughly 5 TRBV segments occurring more often in patients than controls included TRBV5-6, TRBV5-1 and TRBV20-1.

The library was made from cDNA and included unique molecular identifiers. TCRdb independently ran MiXCR on the PCR reads; one entry per CDR3 protein. The table records a few hundred thousand distinct CDR3 sequences, around 36% of them present only once. What was sequenced was blood. The receptors originated from a girl between 2 and 17 years old with multiple sclerosis.

The CDR3 bases are TGTGCCAGCAGCTTAGGGACGCTAGGGGCTTTCTTT. Translation gives CASSLGTLGAFF. The chain employs TRBV7-9 and TRBJ1-1; no clear D gene. The CDR3 has 12 residues. V was shortened by 1 base and J by 11 bases, with 11 bases between the two germline ends. In germline, CDR1 is SEHNR, CDR2 FQNEAQ (reference sequence).

The rearrangement links TRBV14 to TRBJ1-2, with D hard to call. The CDR3 runs 13 residues. Germline CDR1 SGHDN, CDR2 FVKESK. Deletions cut 4 bases from V and 6 bases from J, with 12 bases between. In DNA, the CDR3 is TGTGCCAGCAGCCCCAGTCCGATGAATGGCTACACCTTC. The encoded protein is CASSPSPMNGYTF.

The J gene is TRBJ1-1, the V gene TRBV18, with 8 bases that match TRBD1. The junction had 6 bases not matched to a gene; V was cut back by 3 bases and J by 3 bases. The CDR3 extends over 15 amino acids. The germline V gene encodes CDR1 KGHSH and CDR2 LQKENI. CDR3 loop: CASSPFQGAHTEAFF. The CDR3 nucleotides are TGTGCCAGCTCACCCTTTCAGGGGGCCCACACTGAAGCTTTCTTT.

The chain couples TRBV7-2 to TRBJ2-6; perhaps TRBD2 as D (6 bases). Germline values: CDR1 SGHTA, CDR2 FQGNSA. Trimming pared 4 bases from V and 0 bases from J, leaving 13 bases between. This CDR3 has 17 residues. The CDR3 DNA is TGTGCCAGCAGCTCCGGGGGAGCGCTCTCTGGGGCCAACGTCCTGACTTTC. Residues: CASSSGGALSGANVLTF.

The V gene is TRBV12-3 or TRBV12-4, the J gene TRBJ1-1; D might be TRBD1 (5 bases). This CDR3 comprises 14 residues. V was shortened by 10 bases and J by 5 bases, with 20 bases between the two germline ends. As DNA, the CDR3 is TGTGCCATCTGGGACTGGGGTGGAGGGACTGAAGCTTTCTTT. This encodes CAIWDWGGGTEAFF.

This clonotype has more than one count but fewer than ten. A much larger clone is a single base away; this may be a read error. This chain links TRBV29-1 with TRBJ2-1; D is undetermined. The J call may be in error: the DNA end matches TRBJ2-7 better. Germline loops: CDR1 SQVTM, CDR2 ANQGSEA. There are 15 residues in the CDR3. The CDR3 loop is CSVEGSRQSYNEQYF. The CDR3 bases are TGCAGCGTTGAAGGCAGCCGTCAATCCTACAATGAGCAGTACTTC.

This clonotype was detected only a few times. The J gene is TRBJ2-7, the V gene TRBV4-1; D not resolved. Deletions cut 0 bases from V and 3 bases from J, with 12 bases between. In germline, CDR1 is MGHRA, CDR2 YSYEKL. The CDR3 spans 15 residues. CDR3 nucleotides: TGCGCCAGCAGCCAAGAACGGGCAGGAGTCTACGAGCAGTACTTC. It codes for CASSQERAGVYEQYF.

J is TRBJ2-7 and V is TRBV12-3 or TRBV12-4; 9 bases match TRBD1. The CDR3 is made up of 14 amino acids. The trim removed 4 bases at V and 3 bases at J, leaving 4 bases unmatched. The CDR3 DNA is TGTGCCAGCAGTTCGCTGACAGGGGGCTACGAGCAGTACTTC. This encodes CASSSLTGGYEQYF.

The chain combines TRBV29-1 with TRBJ1-1; 8 bases match TRBD1. The CDR3 runs 12 residues. V lost 6 bases to trimming and J lost 10 bases; unmatched junction nucleotides: 10. Germline V gives CDR1 SQVTM, CDR2 ANQGSEA. The CDR3 region is CSVIRTGSGAFF. The CDR3 DNA reads as TGCAGCGTCATACGGACAGGGAGTGGAGCTTTCTTT.

This clonotype was picked up a small number of times. V usage is TRBV14 and J usage is TRBJ2-1; D may be TRBD1 (6 bases). Trimming took off 4 bases at V and 6 bases at J, with 16 bases between the two ends. CDR1 and CDR2 from the germline V gene are SGHDN and FVKESK. The CDR3 contains 15 residues. CDR3 protein: CASSPRDKLVNEQFF. The CDR3 DNA is TGTGCCAGCAGCCCTCGGGACAAGTTGGTCAATGAGCAGTTCTTC.

The chain combines TRBV10-3 with TRBJ2-1; perhaps TRBD1 as D (5 bases). V gave up 0 bases and J gave up 10 bases, with 10 bases separating them. Germline CDR1 is ENHRY and CDR2 is SYGVKD. This CDR3 region has 13 residues. CDR3 sequence (DNA): TGTGCCATCAGTGAGTCGGGGCTCGCGGAGCAGTTCTTC. Encoded protein: CAISESGLAEQFF.

The rearrangement links TRBV7-9 to TRBJ2-7; D not resolved. The CDR3 loop spans 14 amino acids. Deletions cut 6 bases from V and 2 bases from J, with 14 bases between. CDR1 is SEHNR and CDR2 is FQNEAQ in the germline V gene (reference sequence). The CDR3, as DNA: TGTGCCAGCAGGTCCTTCGGCAGCACCTACGAGCAGTACTTC. Translating it yields CASRSFGSTYEQYF. Variable domain in full (rest from reference TRBV7-9 and TRBJ2-7): DTGVSQNPRHKITKRGQNVTFRCDPISEHNRLYWYRQTLGQGPEFLTYFQNEAQLEKSRLLSDRFSAERPKGSFSTLEIQRTEQGDSAMYLCASRSFGSTYEQYFGPGTRLTVT.

This chain joins TRBV7-9 and TRBJ2-3; D assignment may be TRBD1 or TRBD2 (5 bases each). Germline CDR1 and CDR2: SEHNR and FQNEAQ (reference sequence). V gave up 7 bases and J gave up 2 bases, with 22 bases separating them. There are 17 residues in the CDR3. CDR3 sequence (DNA): TGTGCCAGCAACCCTAAGGGAAGAGGGGAGATCACAGATACGCAGTATTTT. It translates to CASNPKGRGEITDTQYF.

This clonotype was found a few times. The V and J genes are TRBV6-5 and TRBJ2-1; D unclear. The V end was cut by 7 bases, the J end by 0 bases, with 13 bases between. Germline V gene lookup returns CDR1 MNHEY and CDR2 SVGAGI. CDR3 length: 15 residues. The CDR3, as DNA: TGTGCCAGCACCTCCTCAGTAAGCTCCTACAATGAGCAGTTCTTC. It specifies CASTSSVSSYNEQFF.

This chain joins TRBV6-6 and TRBJ1-1; TRBD1 matches 10 bases. V shed 10 bases, J shed 7 bases, and the junction held 9 bases outside the gene matches. Germline V lookup: CDR1 MNHNY, CDR2 SVGAGI (reference sequence). This CDR3 has 13 residues. CDR3 sequence (DNA): TGTGCCAACTGTCGGGACAGGGGCTTTGAAGCTTTCTTT. Amino acids: CANCRDRGFEAFF.

The gene calls are TRBV20-1 and TRBJ2-5, with 11 bases that match TRBD2. Per the germline V gene, CDR1 is DFQATT and CDR2 is SNEGSKA (reference sequence). The J segment lost 1 base and the V segment lost 5 bases, leaving 6 bases of the junction unmatched. CDR3 length equals 15 residues. CDR3 nucleotides: TGCAGTGCTGGAGGGACTAGCGGCCTCCAAGAGACCCAGTACTTC. It codes for CSAGGTSGLQETQYF.

This clonotype was counted at least ten times. The rearrangement links TRBV29-1 to TRBJ2-7; 13 bases line up with TRBD2. The V segment lost 7 bases and the J segment 1 base; nucleotides outside the gene matches: 7. Germline V CDR1 and CDR2: SQVTM, ANQGSEA. CDR3 length: 15 residues. CDR3 in amino acids: CSARGLAGTSYEQYF. The CDR3 bases are TGCAGCGCCCGGGGACTAGCGGGGACATCCTACGAGCAGTACTTC.

This clonotype has more than one count but fewer than ten. This sequence joins TRBV6-1 and TRBJ1-5; weak D call: TRBD1 (5 bases). Trimming removed 4 bases from V and 8 bases from J, with 15 bases in between. CDR3 length: 14 residues. CDR1 and CDR2 (germline): MNHNS, SASEGT. CDR3 loop: CASSGPGSWEPQHF. CDR3 DNA: TGTGCCAGCAGTGGGCCAGGGTCATGGGAGCCCCAGCATTTT.

The chain carries TRBV2 and TRBJ2-4; tentatively, D is TRBD2 (6 bases). The J call may not be correct, given that the DNA end is closer to TRBJ2-7. The CDR3 totals 15 residues. Germline assignment: CDR1 SNHLY and CDR2 FYNNEI. In nucleotides, the CDR3 is TGTGCCAGCAACGAGGGGAGGCCCTTCTCCTACGAGCAGTACTTC. Amino acids: CASNEGRPFSYEQYF.

This clonotype was detected a few times. The J gene is TRBJ1-1, the V gene TRBV4-1; D uncertain. Germline values: CDR1 MGHRA, CDR2 YSYEKL. Trimming took 8 bases from V and 2 from J, leaving 9 bases between them. CDR3 length equals 12 residues. The CDR3 bases are TGCGCCAGCGACCGGATAAACACTGAAGCTTTCTTT. It yields the protein CASDRINTEAFF.

This chain joins TRBV2 and TRBJ1-6; 8 bases line up with TRBD1. CDR3 length: 15 residues. Per germline, CDR1 SNHLY and CDR2 FYNNEI. V lost 4 bases, J lost 9 bases, and 8 bases stayed unmatched. The CDR3: CASSAASGGSSPLHF. The CDR3 DNA follows: TGTGCCAGCAGTGCTGCCTCAGGGGGCAGTTCACCCCTCCACTTT.

V gene TRBV29-1 combines with J gene TRBJ2-3; D might be TRBD2 (6 bases). Between the trimmed V and J ends, which lost 6 bases and 7 bases, there was a span of 20 bases. Looked up from germline, CDR1 is SQVTM and CDR2 is ANQGSEA. The CDR3 loop spans 14 amino acids. CDR3 sequence reads: CSVAGTRGGHTQYF. For the CDR3, the DNA is TGCAGCGTCGCCGGGACTCGGGGCGGACATACGCAGTATTTT.

V usage is TRBV12-3 or TRBV12-4 and J usage is TRBJ1-5; D is unclear. The CDR3 has 14 residues. The V end lost 6 bases, the J end lost 6 bases, and 15 bases lay between the germline ends. The CDR3 DNA reads as TGTGCCAGCAGCAGGAGAGAAGCAATTCAGCCCCAGCATTTT. Translation: CASSRREAIQPQHF.

This clonotype has just a few counts. The chain recombines TRBV24-1 with TRBJ1-3; TRBD1 might be the D (5 bases). CDR1 is KGHDR, CDR2 SFDVKD, per germline. The V gene lost 3 bases and the J gene lost 0 bases, with 11 bases spanning the gap. CDR3 length: 16 residues. For the CDR3, the DNA is TGTGCCACCAGTGATGGGGACGGTGCCTCTGGAAACACCATATATTTT. It codes for CATSDGDGASGNTIYF.

The chain couples TRBV20-1 to TRBJ2-2, with a tentative D call TRBD1 (6 bases). Germline assignment: CDR1 DFQATT and CDR2 SNEGSKA (reference sequence). The CDR3 is made up of 15 amino acids. V was clipped by 5 bases and J by 3 bases, with 16 bases between them. Here the CDR3 reads CSAPRTDPYTGELFF. CDR3 DNA sequence: TGCAGTGCTCCCAGGACAGACCCATACACCGGGGAGCTGTTTTTT.

The chain couples TRBV5-6 to TRBJ2-1, with 10 bases that match TRBD2. This CDR3 is 15 amino acids long. The germline gives CDR1 SGHDT, CDR2 YYEEEE. With 1 base clipped from V and 9 bases from J, the junction kept 7 bases outside the gene matches. DNA of the CDR3: TGTGCCAGCAGCTTGATACAGCGGGGGGGCAGTGAGCAGTTCTTC. Translated: CASSLIQRGGSEQFF.